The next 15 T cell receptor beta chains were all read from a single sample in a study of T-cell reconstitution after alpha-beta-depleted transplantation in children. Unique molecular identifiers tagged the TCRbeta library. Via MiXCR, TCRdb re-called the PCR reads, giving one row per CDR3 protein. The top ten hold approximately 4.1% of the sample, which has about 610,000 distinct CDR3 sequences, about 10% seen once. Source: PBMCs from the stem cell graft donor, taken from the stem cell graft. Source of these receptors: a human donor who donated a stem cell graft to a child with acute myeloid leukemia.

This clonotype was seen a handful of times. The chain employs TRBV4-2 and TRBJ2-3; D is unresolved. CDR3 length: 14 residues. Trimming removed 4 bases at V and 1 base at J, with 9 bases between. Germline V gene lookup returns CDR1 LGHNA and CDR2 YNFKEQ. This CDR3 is CASSPTSRTDTQYF. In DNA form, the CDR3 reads TGTGCCAGCAGCCCTACCTCCCGCACAGATACGCAGTATTTT.

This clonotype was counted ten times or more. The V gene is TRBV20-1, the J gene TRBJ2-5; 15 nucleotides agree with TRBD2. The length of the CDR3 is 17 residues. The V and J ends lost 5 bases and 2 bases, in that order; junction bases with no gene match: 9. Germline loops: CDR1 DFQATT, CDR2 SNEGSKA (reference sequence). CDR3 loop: CSALPLGLAGGQETQYF. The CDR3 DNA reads TGCAGTGCTCTTCCACTCGGACTAGCGGGAGGGCAAGAGACCCAGTACTTC.

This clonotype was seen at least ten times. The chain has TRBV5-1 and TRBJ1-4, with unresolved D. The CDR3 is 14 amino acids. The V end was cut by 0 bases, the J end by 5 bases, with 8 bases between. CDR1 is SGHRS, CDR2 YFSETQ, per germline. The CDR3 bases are TGCGCCAGCAGCTTGGCTGGAAGGAATGAAAAACTGTTTTTT. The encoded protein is CASSLAGRNEKLFF.

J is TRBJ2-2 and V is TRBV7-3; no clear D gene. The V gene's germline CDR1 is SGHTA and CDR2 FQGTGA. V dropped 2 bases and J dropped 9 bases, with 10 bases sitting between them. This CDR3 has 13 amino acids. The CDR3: CASSLGPSRELFF. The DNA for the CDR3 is TGTGCCAGCAGCTTAGGCCCCAGCCGGGAGCTGTTTTTT.

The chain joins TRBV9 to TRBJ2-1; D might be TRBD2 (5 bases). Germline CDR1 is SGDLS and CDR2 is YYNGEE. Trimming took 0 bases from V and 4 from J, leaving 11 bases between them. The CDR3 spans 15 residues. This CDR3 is CASSVGTVPYNEQFF. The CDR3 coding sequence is TGTGCCAGCAGCGTAGGGACTGTGCCTTACAATGAGCAGTTCTTC.

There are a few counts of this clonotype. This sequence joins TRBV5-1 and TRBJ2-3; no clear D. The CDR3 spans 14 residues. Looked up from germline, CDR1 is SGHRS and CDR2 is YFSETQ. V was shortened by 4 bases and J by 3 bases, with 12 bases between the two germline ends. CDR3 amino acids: CASSGPVPTDTQYF. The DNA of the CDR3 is TGCGCCAGCAGCGGACCGGTCCCAACAGATACGCAGTATTTT.

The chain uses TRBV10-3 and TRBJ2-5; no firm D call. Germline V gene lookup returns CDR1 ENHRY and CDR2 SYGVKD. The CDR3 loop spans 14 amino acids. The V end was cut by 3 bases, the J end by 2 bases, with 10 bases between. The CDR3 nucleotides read TGTGCCATCAGTGAACAAAGGACGCAAGAGACCCAGTACTTC. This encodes CAISEQRTQETQYF.

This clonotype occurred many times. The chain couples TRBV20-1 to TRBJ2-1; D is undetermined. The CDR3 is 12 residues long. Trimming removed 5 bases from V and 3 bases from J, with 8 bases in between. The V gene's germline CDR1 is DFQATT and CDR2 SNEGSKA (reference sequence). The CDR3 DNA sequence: TGCAGTGCTGCGAGCTTCTACAATGAGCAGTTCTTC. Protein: CSAASFYNEQFF.

The CDR3 loop is CSVGVGAGAGELFF. The CDR3 coding sequence is TGCAGCGTAGGGGTAGGGGCGGGCGCCGGGGAGCTGTTTTTT. The rearrangement uses TRBV29-1 and TRBJ2-2, with D perhaps being TRBD1 or TRBD2 (5 bases each). The CDR3 loop spans 14 amino acids. Germline lookup yields CDR1 SQVTM and CDR2 ANQGSEA. V lost 6 bases, J lost 6 bases, and 17 bases lay in between.

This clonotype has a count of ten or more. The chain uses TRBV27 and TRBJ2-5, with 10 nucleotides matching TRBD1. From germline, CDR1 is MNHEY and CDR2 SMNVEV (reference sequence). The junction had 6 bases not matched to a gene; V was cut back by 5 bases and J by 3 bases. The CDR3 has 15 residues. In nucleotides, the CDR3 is TGTGCCAGCAGTGCCGCGGACAGGGGGAAAGAGACCCAGTACTTC. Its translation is CASSAADRGKETQYF.

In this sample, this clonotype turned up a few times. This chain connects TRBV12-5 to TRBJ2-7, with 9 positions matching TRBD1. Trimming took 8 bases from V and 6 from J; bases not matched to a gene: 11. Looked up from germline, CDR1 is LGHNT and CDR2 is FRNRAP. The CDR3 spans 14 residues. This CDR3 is CASSTGTGPSEQYF. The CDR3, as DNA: TGTGCTAGTAGCACCGGGACAGGGCCATCCGAGCAGTACTTC.

CDR3 DNA: TGCAGCGTATCCCCGGGACAGGGTTTAGGGGAGCTGTTTTTT. Its translation: CSVSPGQGLGELFF. The V and J genes are TRBV29-1 and TRBJ2-2, with 9 nucleotides matching TRBD1. Germline trimming cut 6 bases from V and 8 bases from J; bases unmatched to any gene: 10. CDR1 and CDR2 (germline): SQVTM, ANQGSEA. The length of the CDR3 is 14 residues.

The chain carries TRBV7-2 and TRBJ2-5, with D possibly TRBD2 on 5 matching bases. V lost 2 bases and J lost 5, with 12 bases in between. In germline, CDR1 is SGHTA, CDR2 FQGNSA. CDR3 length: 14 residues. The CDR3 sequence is CASSLPEGFETQYF. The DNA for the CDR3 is TGTGCCAGCAGCTTACCCGAGGGCTTTGAGACCCAGTACTTC.

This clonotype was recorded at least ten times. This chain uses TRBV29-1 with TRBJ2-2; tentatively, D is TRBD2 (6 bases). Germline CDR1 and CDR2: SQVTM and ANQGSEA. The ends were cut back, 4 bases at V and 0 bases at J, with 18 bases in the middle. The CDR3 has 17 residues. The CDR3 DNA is TGCAGCGTTGCTGGGCTAGCGCCGCCCGCGAACACCGGGGAGCTGTTTTTT. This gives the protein CSVAGLAPPANTGELFF.

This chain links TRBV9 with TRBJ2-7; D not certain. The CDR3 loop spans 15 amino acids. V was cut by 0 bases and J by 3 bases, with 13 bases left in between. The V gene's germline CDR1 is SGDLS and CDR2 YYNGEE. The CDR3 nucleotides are TGTGCCAGCAGCGTAGGATACCCGGCAAACTACGAGCAGTACTTC. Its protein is CASSVGYPANYEQYF.